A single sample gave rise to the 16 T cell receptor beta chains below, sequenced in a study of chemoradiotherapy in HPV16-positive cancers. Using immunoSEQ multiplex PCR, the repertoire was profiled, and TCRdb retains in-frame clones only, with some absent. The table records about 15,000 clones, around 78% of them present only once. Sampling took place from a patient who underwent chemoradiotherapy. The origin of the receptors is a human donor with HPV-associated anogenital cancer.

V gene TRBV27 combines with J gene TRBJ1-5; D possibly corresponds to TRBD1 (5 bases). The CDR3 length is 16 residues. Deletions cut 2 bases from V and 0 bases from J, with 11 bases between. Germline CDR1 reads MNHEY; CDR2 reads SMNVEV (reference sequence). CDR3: CASSLAGPLSNQPQHF. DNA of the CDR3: TGTGCCAGCAGTTTAGCAGGGCCTCTTAGCAATCAGCCCCAGCATTTT.

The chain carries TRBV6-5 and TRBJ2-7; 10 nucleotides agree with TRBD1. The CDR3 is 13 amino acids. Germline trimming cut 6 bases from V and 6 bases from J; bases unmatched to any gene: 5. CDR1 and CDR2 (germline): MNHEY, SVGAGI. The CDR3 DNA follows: TGTGCCAGCAGGAACGACAGGGGGCCCGAGCAGTACTTC. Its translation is CASRNDRGPEQYF.

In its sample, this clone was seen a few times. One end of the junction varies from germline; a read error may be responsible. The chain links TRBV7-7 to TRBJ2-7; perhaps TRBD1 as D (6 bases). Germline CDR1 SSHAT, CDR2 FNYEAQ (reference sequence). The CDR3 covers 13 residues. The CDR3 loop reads CASSPRLGGEQYF. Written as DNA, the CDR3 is TGTGCTAGCAGCCCCCGGTTAGGGGGCGAGCAGTACTTC.

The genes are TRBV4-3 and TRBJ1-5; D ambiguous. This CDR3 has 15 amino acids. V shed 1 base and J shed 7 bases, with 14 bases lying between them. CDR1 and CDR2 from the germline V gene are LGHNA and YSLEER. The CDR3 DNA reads TGCGCCAGCAGCCAAGGAGTAGTTTCTGAACAGCCCCAGCATTTT. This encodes CASSQGVVSEQPQHF.

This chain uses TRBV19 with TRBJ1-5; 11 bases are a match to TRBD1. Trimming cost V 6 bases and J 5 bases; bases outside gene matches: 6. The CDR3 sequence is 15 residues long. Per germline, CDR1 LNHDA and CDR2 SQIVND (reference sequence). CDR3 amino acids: CASRFGTGGHQPQHF. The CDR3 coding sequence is TGTGCCAGTAGATTTGGGACAGGGGGACATCAGCCCCAGCATTTT.

CDR3 bases: TGTGCCAGCAGCTTAGTACGGGCTGCCTACGAGCAGTACTTC. This translates into CASSLVRAAYEQYF. V usage is TRBV13 and J usage is TRBJ2-7; D is undetermined. From germline, CDR1 is PRHDT and CDR2 FYEKMQ (reference sequence). The germline V and J ends were trimmed by 1 base and 2 bases, with 9 bases remaining between them. This CDR3 has 14 residues.

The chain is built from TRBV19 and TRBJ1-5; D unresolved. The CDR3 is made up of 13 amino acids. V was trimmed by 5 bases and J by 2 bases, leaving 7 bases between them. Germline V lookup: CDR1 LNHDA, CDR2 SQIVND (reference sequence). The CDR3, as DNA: TGTGCCAGTAGTCTGACGGGCAATCAGCCCCAGCATTTT. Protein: CASSLTGNQPQHF.

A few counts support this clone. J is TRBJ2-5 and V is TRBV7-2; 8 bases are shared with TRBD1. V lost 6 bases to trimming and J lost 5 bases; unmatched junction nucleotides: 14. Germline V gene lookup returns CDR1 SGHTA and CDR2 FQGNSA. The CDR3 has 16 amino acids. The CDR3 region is CASRKGPGTGGETQYF. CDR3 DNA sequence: TGTGCCAGCAGGAAAGGACCCGGGACAGGAGGCGAGACCCAGTACTTC.

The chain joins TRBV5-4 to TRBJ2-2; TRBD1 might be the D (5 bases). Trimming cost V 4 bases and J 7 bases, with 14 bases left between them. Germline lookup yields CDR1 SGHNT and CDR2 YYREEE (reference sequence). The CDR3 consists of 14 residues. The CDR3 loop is CASSGALEIGELFF. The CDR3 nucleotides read TGTGCCAGCAGCGGGGCGTTAGAGATCGGGGAGCTGTTTTTT. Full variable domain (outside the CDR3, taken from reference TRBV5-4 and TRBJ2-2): ETGVTQSPTHLIKTRGQQVTLRCSSQSGHNTVSWYQQALGQGPQFIFQYYREEENGRGNFPPRFSGLQFPNYSSELNVNALELDDSALYLCASSGALEIGELFFGEGSRLTVL.

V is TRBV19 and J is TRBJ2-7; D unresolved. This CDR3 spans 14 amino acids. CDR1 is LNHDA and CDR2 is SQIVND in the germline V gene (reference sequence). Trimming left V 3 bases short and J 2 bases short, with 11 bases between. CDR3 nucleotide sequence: TGTGCCAGTAGTATTCAGGCAGCAACCTACGAGCAGTACTTC. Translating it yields CASSIQAATYEQYF. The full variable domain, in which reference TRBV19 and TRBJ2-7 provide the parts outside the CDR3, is DGGITQSPKYLFRKEGQNVTLSCEQNLNHDAMYWYRQDPGQGLRLIYYSQIVNDFQKGDIAEGYSVSREKKESFPLTVTSAQKNPTAFYLCASSIQAATYEQYFGPGTRLTVT.

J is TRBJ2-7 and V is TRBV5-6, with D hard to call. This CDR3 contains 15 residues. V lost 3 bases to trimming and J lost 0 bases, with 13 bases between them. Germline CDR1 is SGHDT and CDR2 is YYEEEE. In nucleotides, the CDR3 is TGTGCCAGCAGCTCCTGGGGAACCTACTCCTACGAGCAGTACTTC. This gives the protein CASSSWGTYSYEQYF.

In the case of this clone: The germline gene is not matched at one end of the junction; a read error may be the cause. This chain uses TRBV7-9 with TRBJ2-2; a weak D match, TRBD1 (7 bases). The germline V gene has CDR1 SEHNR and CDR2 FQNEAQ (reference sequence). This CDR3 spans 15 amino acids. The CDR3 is CASSLAGGGTGELFF. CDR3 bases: TGTGCCAGCAGCCTAGCAGGGGGAGGCACCGGGGAGCTGTTTTTT.

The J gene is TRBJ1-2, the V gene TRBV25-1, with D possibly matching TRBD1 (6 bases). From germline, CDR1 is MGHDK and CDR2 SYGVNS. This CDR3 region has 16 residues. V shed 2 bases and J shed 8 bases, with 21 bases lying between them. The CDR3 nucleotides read TGTGCCAGCAGTGAACAAGTGGCAGGGGCTAGTGGGGGCTACACCTTC. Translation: CASSEQVAGASGGYTF.

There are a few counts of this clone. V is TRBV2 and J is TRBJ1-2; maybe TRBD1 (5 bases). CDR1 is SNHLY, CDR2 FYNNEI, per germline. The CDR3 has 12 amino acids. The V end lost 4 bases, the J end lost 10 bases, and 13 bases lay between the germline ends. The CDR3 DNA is TGTGCCAGCAGTGTGACGAAGGGGACCTACACCTTC. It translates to CASSVTKGTYTF.

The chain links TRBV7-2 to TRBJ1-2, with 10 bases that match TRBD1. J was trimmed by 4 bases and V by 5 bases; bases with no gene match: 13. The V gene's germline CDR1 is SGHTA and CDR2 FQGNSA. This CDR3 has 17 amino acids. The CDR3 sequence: CASSPGQGRRGFYGYTF. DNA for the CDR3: TGTGCCAGCAGCCCGGGACAGGGGAGGAGGGGTTTCTATGGCTACACCTTC.

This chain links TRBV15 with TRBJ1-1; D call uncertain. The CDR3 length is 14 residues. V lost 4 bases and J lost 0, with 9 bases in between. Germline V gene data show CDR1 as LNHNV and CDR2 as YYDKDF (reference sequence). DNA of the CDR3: TGTGCCACCAGCACCCAGGCTATGAACACTGAAGCTTTCTTT. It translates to CATSTQAMNTEAFF.